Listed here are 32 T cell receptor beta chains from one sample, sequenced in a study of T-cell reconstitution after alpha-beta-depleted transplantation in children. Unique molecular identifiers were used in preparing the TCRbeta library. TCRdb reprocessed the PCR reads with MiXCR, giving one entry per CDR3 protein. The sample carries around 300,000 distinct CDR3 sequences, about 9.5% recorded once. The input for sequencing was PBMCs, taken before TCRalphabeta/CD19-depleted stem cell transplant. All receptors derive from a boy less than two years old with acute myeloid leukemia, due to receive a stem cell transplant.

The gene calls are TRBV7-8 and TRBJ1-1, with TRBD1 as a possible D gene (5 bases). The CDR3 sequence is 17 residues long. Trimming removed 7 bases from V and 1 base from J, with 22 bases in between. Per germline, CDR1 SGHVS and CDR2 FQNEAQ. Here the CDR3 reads CASNYPQGRPQNTEAFF. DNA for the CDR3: TGTGCCAGCAACTACCCCCAGGGTCGACCCCAGAACACTGAAGCTTTCTTT. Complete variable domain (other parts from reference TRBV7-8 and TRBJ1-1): GAGVSQSPRYKVAKRGQDVALRCDPISGHVSLFWYQQALGQGPEFLTYFQNEAQLDKSGLPSDRFFAERPEGSVSTLKIQRTQQEDSAVYLCASNYPQGRPQNTEAFFGQGTRLTVV.

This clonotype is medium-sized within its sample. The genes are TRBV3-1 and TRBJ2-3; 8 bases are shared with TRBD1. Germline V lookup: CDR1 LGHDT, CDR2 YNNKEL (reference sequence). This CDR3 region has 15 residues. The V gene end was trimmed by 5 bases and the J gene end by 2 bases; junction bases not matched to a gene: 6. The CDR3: CASSSGTGFTDTQYF. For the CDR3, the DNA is TGTGCCAGCAGCTCCGGGACAGGATTCACAGATACGCAGTATTTT.

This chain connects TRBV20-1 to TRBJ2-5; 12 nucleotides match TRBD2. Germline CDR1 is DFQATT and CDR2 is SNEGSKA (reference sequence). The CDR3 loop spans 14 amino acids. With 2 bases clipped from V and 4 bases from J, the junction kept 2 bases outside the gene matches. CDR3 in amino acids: CSARTLAGGETQYF. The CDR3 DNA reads TGCAGTGCTAGAACACTAGCGGGGGGAGAGACCCAGTACTTC.

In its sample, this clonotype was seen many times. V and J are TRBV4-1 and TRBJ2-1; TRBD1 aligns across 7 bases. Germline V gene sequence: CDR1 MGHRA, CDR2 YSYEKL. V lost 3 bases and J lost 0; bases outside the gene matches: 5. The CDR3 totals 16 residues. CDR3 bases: TGCGCCAGCAGCCACCACAGGGGAAGCTCCTACAATGAGCAGTTCTTC. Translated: CASSHHRGSSYNEQFF.

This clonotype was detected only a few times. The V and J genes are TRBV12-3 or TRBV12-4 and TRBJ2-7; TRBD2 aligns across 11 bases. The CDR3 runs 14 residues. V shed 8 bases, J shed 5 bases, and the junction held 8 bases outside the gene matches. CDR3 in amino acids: CASRTSGSINEQYF. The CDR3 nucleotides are TGTGCCAGCCGAACTAGCGGGAGTATCAACGAGCAGTACTTC.

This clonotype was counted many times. The CDR3, as DNA: TGCGCCAGCAGCCAGTCCCGGACAGGGGGCGGCAATGGCTACACCTTC. This translates into CASSQSRTGGGNGYTF. The chain couples TRBV4-3 to TRBJ1-2; 11 bases are a match to TRBD1. This CDR3 comprises 16 residues. Germline lookup yields CDR1 LGHNA and CDR2 YSLEER. The V segment lost 3 bases and the J segment 6 bases; nucleotides outside the gene matches: 9.

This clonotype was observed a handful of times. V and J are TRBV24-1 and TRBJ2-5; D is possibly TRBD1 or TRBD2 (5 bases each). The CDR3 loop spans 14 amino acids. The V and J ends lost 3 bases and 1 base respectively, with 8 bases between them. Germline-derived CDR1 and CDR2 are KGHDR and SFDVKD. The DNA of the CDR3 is TGTGCCACCAGTGATCCGGGGCGCCAAGAGACCCAGTACTTC. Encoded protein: CATSDPGRQETQYF.

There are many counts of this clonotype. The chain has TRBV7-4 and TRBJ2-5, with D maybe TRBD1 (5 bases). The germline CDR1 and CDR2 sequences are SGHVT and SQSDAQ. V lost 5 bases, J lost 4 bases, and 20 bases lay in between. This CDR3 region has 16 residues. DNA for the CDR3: TGTGCCAGCAGCCCTAATAGGACATGCGTTCGAGAGACCCAGTACTTC. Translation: CASSPNRTCVRETQYF.

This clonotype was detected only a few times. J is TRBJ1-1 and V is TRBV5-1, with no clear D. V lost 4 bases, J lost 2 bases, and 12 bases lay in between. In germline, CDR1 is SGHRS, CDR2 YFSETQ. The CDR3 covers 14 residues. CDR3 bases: TGCGCCAGCAGCAGTACGGGCCTTAACACTGAAGCTTTCTTT. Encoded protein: CASSSTGLNTEAFF.

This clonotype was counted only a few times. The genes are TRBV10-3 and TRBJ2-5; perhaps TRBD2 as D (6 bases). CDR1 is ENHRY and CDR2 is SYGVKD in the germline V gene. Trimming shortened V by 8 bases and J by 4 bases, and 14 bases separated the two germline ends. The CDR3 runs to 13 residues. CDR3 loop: CAIRRGQAETQYF. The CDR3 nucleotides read TGTGCCATCCGGAGGGGTCAGGCAGAGACCCAGTACTTC.

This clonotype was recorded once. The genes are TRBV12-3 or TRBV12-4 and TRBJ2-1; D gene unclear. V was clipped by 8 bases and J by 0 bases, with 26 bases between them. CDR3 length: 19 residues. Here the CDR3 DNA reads TGTGCCAGCTGTTCATTCCACGAGAAGTTAAGTCACTCCTACAATGAGCAGTTCTTC. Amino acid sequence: CASCSFHEKLSHSYNEQFF.

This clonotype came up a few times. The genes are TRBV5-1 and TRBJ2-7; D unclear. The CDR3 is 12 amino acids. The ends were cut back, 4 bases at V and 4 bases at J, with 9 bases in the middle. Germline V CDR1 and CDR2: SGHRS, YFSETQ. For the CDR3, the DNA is TGCGCCAGCAGCCTGGACGCATACGAGCAGTACTTC. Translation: CASSLDAYEQYF.

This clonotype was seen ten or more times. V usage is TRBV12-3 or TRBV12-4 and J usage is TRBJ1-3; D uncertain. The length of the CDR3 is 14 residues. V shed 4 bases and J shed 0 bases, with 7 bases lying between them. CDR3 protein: CASSSPYSGNTIYF. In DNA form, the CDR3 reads TGTGCCAGCAGTTCCCCTTACTCTGGAAACACCATATATTTT.

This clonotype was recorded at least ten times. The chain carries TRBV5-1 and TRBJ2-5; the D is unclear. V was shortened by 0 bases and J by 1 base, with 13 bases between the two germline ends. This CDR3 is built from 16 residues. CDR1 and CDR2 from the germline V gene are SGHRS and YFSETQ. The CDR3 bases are TGCGCCAGCAGCTTGGTAGGAGACCCTCCCCAAGAGACCCAGTACTTC. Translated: CASSLVGDPPQETQYF.

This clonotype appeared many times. The CDR3 DNA is TGCAGTGCCCTCAGGGTCCCCTATGGCTACACCTTC. This sequence encodes CSALRVPYGYTF. V is TRBV20-1 and J is TRBJ1-2; TRBD1 might be the D (5 bases). CDR1 and CDR2 from the germline V gene are DFQATT and SNEGSKA (reference sequence). The CDR3 runs 12 residues. The V gene lost 6 bases and the J gene lost 4 bases, with 12 bases spanning the gap.

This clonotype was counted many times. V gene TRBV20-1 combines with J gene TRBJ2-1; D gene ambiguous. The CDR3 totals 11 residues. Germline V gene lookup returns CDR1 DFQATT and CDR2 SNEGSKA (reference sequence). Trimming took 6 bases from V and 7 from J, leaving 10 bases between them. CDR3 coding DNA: TGCAGTGCGAGTATGAGGAATGAGCAGTTCTTC. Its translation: CSASMRNEQFF.

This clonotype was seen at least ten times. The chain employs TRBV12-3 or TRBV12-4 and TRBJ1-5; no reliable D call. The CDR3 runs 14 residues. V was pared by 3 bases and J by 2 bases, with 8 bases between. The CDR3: CASSFVGGNQPQHF. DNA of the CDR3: TGTGCCAGCAGTTTTGTGGGCGGCAATCAGCCCCAGCATTTT.

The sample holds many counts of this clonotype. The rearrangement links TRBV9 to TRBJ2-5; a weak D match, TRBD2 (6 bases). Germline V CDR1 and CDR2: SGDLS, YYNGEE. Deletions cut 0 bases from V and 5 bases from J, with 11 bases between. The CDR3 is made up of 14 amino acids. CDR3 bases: TGTGCCAGCAGCGTAGATAGCGGTGCGGAGACCCAGTACTTC. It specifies CASSVDSGAETQYF.

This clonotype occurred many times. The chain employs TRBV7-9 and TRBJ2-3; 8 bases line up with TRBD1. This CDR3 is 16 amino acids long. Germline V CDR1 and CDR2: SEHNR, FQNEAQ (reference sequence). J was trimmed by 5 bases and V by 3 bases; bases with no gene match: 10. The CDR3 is CASSFLLQGVVDTQYF. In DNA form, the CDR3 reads TGTGCCAGCAGCTTCTTGCTACAGGGGGTAGTAGATACGCAGTATTTT.

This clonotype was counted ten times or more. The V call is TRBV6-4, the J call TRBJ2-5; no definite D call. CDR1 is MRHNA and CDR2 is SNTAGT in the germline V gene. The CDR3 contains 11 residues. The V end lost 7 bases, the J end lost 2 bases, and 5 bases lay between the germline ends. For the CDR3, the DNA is TGTGCCAGCATCCGACAAGAGACCCAGTACTTC. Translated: CASIRQETQYF.

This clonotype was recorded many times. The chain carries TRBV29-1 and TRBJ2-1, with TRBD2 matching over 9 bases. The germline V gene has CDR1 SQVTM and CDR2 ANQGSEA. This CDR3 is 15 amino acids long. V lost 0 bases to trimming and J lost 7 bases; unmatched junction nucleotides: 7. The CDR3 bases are TGCAGCGTTGAAGATGGACTAGCGCTTGTGAATGAGCAGTTCTTC. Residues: CSVEDGLALVNEQFF.

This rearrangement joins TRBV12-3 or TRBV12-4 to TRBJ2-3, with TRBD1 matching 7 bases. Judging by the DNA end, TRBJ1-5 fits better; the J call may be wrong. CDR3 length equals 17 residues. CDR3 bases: TGTGCCAGCAGTTTTTTAGGCGGGACAGACTTTACAGATACGCAGCATTTT. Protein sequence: CASSFLGGTDFTDTQHF.

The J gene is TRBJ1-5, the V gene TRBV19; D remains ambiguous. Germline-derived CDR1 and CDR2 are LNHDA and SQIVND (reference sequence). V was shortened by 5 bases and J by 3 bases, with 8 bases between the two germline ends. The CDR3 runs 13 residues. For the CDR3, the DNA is TGTGCCAGTAGTTCATCCCCCAATCAGCCCCAGCATTTT. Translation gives CASSSSPNQPQHF.

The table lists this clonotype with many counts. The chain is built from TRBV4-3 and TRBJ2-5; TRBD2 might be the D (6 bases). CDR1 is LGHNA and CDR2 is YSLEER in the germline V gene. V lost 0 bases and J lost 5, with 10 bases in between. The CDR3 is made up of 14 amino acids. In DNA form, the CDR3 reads TGCGCCAGCAGCCAAGAGGGTGCGGGGGAGACCCAGTACTTC. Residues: CASSQEGAGETQYF.

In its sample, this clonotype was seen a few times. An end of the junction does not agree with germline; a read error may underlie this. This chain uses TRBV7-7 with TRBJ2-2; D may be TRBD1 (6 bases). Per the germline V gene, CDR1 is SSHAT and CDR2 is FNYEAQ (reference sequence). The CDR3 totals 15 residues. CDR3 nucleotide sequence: TGTGCTAGCAGCTTAGCAGGGGCCGGGGCCGGGGAGCTGTTTTTT. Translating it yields CASSLAGAGAGELFF.

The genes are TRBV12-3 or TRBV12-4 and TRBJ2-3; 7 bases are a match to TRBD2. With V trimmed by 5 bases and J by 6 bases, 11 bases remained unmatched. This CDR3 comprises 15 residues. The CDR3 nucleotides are TGTGCCAGCAGTGCCGGGCTAGCGGTGGGGGATACGCAGTATTTT. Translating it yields CASSAGLAVGDTQYF.

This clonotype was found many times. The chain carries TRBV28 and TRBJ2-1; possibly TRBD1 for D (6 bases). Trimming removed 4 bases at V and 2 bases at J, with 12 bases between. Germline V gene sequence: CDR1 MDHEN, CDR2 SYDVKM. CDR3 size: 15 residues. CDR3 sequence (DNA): TGTGCCAGCAGTTCTTGGACAGCCGCCTACAATGAGCAGTTCTTC. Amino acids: CASSSWTAAYNEQFF.

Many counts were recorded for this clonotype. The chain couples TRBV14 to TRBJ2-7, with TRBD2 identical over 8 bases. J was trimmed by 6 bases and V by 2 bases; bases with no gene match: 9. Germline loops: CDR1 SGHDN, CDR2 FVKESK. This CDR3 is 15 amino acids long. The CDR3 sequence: CASSQLAGGGREQYF. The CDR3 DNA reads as TGTGCCAGCAGCCAATTAGCGGGCGGGGGGCGCGAGCAGTACTTC.

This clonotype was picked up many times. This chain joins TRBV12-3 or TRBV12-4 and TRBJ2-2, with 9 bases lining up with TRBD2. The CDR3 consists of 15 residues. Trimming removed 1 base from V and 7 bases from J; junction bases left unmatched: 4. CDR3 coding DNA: TGTGCCAGCAGTTTAGGGGCGGGAGGGATCGGGGAGCTGTTTTTT. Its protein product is CASSLGAGGIGELFF.

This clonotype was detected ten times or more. The CDR3, as DNA: TGCAGTGCGAAAACTAGCGGGGGGCAAGAGACCCAGTACTTC. This encodes CSAKTSGGQETQYF. This sequence joins TRBV20-1 and TRBJ2-5, with 12 bases that match TRBD2. The CDR3 is 14 residues long. Germline trimming cut 6 bases from V and 2 bases from J; bases unmatched to any gene: 4. CDR1 and CDR2 (germline): DFQATT, SNEGSKA (reference sequence).

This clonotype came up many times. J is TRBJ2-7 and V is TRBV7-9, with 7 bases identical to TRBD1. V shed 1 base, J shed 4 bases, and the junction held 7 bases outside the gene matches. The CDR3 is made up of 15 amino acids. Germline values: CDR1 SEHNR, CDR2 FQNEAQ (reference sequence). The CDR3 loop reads CASSLEGGPYYEQYF. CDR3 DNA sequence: TGTGCCAGCAGCTTAGAAGGGGGCCCTTATTACGAGCAGTACTTC.

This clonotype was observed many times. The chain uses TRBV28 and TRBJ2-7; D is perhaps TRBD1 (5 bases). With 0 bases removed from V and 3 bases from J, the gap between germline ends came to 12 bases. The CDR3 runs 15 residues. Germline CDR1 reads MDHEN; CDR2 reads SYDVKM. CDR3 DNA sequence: TGTGCCAGCAGTTTATGGGGGCCAATCAACTACGAGCAGTACTTC. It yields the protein CASSLWGPINYEQYF. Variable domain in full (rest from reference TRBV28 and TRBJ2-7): DVKVTQSSRYLVKRTGEKVFLECVQDMDHENMFWYRQDPGLGLRLIYFSYDVKMKEKGDIPEGYSVSREKKERFSLILESASTNQTSMYLCASSLWGPINYEQYFGPGTRLTVT.